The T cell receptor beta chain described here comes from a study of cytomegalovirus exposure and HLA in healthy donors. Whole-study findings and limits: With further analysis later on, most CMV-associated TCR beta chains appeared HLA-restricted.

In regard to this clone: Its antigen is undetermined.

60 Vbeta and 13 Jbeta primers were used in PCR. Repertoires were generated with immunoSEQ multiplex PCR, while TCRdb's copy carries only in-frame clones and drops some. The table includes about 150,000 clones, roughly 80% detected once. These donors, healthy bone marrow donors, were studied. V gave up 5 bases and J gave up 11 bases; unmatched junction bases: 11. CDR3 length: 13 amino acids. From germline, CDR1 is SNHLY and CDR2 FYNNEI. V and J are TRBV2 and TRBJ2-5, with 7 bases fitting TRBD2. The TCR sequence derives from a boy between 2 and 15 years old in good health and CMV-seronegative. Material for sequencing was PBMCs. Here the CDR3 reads CASSRALGGEQYF. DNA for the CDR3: TGTGCCAGCAGTAGGGCCCTTGGGGGGGAGCAGTACTTC.